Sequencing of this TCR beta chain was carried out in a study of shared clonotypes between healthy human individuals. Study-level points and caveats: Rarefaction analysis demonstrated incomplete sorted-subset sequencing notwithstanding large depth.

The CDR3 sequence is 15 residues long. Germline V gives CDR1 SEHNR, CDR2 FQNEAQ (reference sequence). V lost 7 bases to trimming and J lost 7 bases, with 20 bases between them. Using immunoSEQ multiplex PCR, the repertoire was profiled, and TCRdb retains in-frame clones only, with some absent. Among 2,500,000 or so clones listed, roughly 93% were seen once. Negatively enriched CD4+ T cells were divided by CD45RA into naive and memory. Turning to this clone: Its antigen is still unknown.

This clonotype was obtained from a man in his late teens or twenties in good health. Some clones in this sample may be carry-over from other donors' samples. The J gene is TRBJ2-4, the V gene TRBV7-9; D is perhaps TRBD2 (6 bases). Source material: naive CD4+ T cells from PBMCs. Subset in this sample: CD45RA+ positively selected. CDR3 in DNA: TGTGCCAGCACCATCGTGCCGGCCGGAGGGAACATTCAGTACTTC. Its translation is CASTIVPAGGNIQYF. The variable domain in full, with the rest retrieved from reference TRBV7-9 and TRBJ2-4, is DTGVSQNPRHKITKRGQNVTFRCDPISEHNRLYWYRQTLGQGPEFLTYFQNEAQLEKSRLLSDRFSAERPKGSFSTLEIQRTEQGDSAMYLCASTIVPAGGNIQYFGAGTRLSVL.